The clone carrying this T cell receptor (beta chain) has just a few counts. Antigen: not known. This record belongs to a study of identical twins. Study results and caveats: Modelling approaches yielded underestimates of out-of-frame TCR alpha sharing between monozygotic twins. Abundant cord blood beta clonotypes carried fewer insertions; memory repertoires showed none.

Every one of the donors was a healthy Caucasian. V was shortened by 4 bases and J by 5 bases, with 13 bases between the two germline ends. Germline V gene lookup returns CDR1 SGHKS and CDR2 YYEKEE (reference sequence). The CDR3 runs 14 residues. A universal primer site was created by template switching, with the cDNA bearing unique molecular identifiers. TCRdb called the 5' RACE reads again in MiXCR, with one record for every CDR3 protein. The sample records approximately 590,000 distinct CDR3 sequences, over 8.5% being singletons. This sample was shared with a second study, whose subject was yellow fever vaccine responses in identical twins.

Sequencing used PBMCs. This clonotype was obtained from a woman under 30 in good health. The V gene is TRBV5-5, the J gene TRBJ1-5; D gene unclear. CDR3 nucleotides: TGTGCCAGCAGCCCCGTTGTAAGTCATCAGCCCCAGCATTTT. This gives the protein CASSPVVSHQPQHF.